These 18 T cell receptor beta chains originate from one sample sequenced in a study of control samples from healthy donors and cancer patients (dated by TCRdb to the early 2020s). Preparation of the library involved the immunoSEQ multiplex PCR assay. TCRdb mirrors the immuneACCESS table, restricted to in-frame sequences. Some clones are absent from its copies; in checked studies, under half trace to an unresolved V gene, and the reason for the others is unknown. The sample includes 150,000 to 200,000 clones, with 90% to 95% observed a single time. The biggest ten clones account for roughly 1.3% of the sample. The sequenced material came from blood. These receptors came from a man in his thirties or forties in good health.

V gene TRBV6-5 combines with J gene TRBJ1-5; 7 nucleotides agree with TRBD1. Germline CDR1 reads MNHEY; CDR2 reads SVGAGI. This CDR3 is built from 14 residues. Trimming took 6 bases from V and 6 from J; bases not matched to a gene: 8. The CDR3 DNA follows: TGTGCCAGCAGCGTAACAGGGGTAGGTCAGCCCCAGCATTTT. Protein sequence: CASSVTGVGQPQHF.

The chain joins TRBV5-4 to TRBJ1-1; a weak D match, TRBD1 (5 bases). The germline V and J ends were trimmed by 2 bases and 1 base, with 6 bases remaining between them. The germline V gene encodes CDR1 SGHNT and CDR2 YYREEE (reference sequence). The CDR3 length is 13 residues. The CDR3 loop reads CASSFQGNTEAFF. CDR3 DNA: TGTGCCAGCAGCTTCCAGGGGAACACTGAAGCTTTCTTT.

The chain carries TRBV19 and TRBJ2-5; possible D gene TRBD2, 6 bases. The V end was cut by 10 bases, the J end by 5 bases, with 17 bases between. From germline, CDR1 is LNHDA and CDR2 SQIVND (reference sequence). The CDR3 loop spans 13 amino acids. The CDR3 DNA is TGTGCCACCGCAGCCGGAGGAGGGGAGACCCAGTACTTC. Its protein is CATAAGGGETQYF.

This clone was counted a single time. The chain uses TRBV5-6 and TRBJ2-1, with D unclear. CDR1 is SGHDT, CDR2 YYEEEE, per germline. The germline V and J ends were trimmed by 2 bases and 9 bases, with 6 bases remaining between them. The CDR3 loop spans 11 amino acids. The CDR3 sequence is CASSLLVEQFF. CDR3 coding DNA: TGTGCCAGCAGCTTACTGGTTGAGCAGTTCTTC.

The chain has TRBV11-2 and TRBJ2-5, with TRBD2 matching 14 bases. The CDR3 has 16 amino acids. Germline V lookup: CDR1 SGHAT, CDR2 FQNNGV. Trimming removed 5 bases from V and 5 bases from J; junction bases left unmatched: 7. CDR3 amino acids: CASSVGLAGVRETQYF. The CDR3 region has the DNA TGTGCCAGCAGCGTGGGACTAGCGGGAGTCCGGGAGACCCAGTACTTC.

The CDR3 DNA reads TGTGCCAGCAGACAGGGGCCCTATGGCTACACCTTC. This gives the protein CASRQGPYGYTF. The chain links TRBV3-1 (or the pseudogene TRBV3-2) to TRBJ1-2, with 7 bases lining up with TRBD1. CDR3 length equals 12 residues. Germline CDR1 reads LGHDT; CDR2 reads YNNKEL (reference sequence). Trimming cost V 6 bases and J 4 bases; bases outside gene matches: 2.

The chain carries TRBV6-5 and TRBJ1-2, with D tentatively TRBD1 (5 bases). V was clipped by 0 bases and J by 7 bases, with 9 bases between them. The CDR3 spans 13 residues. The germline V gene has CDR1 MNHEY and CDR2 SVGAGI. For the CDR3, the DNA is TGTGCCAGCAGTTACTCGCCAGGGCCTGGCTACACCTTC. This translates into CASSYSPGPGYTF.

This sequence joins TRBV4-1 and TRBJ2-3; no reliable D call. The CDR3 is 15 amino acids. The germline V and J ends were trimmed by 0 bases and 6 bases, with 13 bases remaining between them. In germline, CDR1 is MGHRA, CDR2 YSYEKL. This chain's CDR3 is CASSQDLATVDTQYF. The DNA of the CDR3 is TGCGCCAGCAGCCAAGATTTGGCGACGGTGGATACGCAGTATTTT.

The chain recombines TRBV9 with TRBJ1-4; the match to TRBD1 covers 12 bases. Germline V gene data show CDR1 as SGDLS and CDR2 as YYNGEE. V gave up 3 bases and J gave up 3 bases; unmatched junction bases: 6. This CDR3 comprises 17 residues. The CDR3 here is CASSGTGTGGPNEKLFF. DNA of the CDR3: TGTGCCAGCAGCGGAACCGGGACAGGGGGCCCTAATGAAAAACTGTTTTTT. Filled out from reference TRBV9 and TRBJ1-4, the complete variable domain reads DSGVTQTPKHLITATGQRVTLRCSPRSGDLSVYWYQQSLDQGLQFLIQYYNGEERAKGNILERFSAQQFPDLHSELNLSSLELGDSALYFCASSGTGTGGPNEKLFFGSGTQLSVL.

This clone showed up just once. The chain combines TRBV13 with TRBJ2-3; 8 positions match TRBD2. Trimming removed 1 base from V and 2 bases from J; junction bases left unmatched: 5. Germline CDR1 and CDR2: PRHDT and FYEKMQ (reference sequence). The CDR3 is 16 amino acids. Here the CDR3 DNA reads TGTGCCAGCAGCTTAGCGGAGCGGGGGTTCACAGATACGCAGTATTTT. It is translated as CASSLAERGFTDTQYF.

The CDR3 sequence is CASSQGPANTEAFF. CDR3 DNA: TGCGCCAGCAGCCAAGGGCCCGCGAACACTGAAGCTTTCTTT. The rearrangement joins TRBV4-1 to TRBJ1-1; D unresolved. The CDR3 is 14 amino acids. Germline V CDR1 and CDR2: MGHRA, YSYEKL. With 1 base removed from V and 1 base from J, the gap between germline ends came to 7 bases.

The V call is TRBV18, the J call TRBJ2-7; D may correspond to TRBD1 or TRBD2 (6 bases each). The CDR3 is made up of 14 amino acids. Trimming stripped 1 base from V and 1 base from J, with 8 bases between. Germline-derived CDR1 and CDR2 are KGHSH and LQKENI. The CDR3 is CASSPLGGSYEQYF. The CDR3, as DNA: TGTGCCAGCTCACCACTAGGGGGGTCCTACGAGCAGTACTTC.

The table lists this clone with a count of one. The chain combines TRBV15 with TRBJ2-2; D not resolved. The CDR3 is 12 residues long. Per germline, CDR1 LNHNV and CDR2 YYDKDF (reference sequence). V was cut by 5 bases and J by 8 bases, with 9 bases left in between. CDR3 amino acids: CATSVLLGELFF. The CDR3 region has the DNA TGTGCCACCAGCGTACTTCTGGGGGAGCTGTTTTTT. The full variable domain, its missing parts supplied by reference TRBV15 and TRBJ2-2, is DAMVIQNPRYQVTQFGKPVTLSCSQTLNHNVMYWYQQKSSQAPKLLFHYYDKDFNNEADTPDNFQSRRPNTSFCFLDIRSPGLGDTAMYLCATSVLLGELFFGEGSRLTVL.

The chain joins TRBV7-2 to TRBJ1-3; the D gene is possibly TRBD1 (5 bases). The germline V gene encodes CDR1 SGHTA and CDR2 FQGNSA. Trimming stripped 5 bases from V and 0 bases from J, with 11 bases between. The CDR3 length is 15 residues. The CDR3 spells CASSTLGTSGNTIYF. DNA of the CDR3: TGTGCCAGCAGCACCCTCGGGACCTCTGGAAACACCATATATTTT.

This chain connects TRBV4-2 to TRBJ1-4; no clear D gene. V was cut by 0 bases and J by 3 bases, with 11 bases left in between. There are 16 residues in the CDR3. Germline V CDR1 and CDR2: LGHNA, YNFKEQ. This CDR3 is CASSQELHGANEKLFF. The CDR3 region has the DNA TGTGCCAGCAGCCAAGAACTACATGGGGCTAATGAAAAACTGTTTTTT.

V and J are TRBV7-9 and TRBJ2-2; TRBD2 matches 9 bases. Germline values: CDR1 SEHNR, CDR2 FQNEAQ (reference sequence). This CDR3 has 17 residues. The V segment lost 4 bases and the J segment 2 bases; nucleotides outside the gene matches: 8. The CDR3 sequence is CASSSTSSGINTGELFF. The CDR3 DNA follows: TGTGCCAGCAGCTCAACTTCTAGCGGGATAAACACCGGGGAGCTGTTTTTT.

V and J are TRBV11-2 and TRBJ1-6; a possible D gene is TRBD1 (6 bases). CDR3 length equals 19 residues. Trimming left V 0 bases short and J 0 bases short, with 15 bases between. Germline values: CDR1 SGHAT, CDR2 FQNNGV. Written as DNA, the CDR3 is TGTGCCAGCAGCTTAGAGGACAGTCTCCGCGGCTCCTATAATTCACCCCTCCACTTT. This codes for CASSLEDSLRGSYNSPLHF.

The CDR3 coding sequence is TGTGCCAGCAGCGATGGGACCTCCACTGAAGCTTTCTTT. The encoded protein is CASSDGTSTEAFF. The chain is built from TRBV7-9 and TRBJ1-1, with D maybe TRBD1 (5 bases). The CDR3 extends over 13 amino acids. Looked up from germline, CDR1 is SEHNR and CDR2 is FQNEAQ (reference sequence). With 5 bases removed from V and 4 bases from J, the gap between germline ends came to 11 bases.